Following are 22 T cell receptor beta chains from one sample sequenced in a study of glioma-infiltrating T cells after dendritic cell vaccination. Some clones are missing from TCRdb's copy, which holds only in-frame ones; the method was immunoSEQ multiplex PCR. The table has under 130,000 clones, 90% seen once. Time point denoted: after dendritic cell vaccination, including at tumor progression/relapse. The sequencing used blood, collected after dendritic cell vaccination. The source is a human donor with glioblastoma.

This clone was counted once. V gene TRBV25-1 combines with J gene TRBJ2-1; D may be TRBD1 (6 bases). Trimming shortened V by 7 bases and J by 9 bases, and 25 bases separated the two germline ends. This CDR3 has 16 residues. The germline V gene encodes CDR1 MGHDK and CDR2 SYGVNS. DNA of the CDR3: TGTGCCAGCAAGAATCCCACAGGGACGGGTGTGAGTGAGCAGTTCTTC. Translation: CASKNPTGTGVSEQFF.

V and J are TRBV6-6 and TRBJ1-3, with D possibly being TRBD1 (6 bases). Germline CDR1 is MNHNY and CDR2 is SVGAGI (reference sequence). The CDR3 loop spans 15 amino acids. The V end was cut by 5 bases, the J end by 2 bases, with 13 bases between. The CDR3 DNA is TGTGCCAGCAGTGACACAGGGACGGCTGGAAACACCATATATTTT. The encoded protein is CASSDTGTAGNTIYF.

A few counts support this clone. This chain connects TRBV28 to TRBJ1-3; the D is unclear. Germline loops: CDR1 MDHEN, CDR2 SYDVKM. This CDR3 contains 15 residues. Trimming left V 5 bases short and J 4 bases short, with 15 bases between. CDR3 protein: CASSPNGRGGNTIYF. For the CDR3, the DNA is TGTGCCAGCAGTCCGAATGGGCGAGGGGGAAACACCATATATTTT.

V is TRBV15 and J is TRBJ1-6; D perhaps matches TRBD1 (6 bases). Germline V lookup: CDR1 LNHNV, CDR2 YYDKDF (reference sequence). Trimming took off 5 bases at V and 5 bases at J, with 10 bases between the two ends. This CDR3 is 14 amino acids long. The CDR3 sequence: CATSLGQNNSPLHF. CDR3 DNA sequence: TGTGCCACCAGCCTCGGACAGAATAATTCACCCCTCCACTTT.

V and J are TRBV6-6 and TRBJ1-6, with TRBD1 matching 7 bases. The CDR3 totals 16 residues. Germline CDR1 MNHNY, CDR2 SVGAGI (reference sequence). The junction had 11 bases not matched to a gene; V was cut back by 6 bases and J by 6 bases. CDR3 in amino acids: CASSPPGGLGNSPLHF. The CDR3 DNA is TGTGCCAGCAGCCCCCCAGGGGGTCTTGGTAATTCACCCCTCCACTTT.

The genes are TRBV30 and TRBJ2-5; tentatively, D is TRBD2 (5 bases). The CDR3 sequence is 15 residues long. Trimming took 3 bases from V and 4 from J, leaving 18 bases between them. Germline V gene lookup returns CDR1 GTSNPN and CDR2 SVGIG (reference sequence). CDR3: CAWSPGGYLPETQYF. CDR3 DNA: TGTGCCTGGAGCCCAGGAGGCTACCTACCAGAGACCCAGTACTTC.

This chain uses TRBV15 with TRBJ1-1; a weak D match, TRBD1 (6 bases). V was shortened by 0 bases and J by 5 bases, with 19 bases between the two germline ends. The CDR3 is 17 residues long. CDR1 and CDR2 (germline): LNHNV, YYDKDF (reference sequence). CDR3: CATSRDLNRVGGTEAFF. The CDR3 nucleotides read TGTGCCACCAGCAGAGATTTGAACAGGGTGGGGGGGACTGAAGCTTTCTTT.

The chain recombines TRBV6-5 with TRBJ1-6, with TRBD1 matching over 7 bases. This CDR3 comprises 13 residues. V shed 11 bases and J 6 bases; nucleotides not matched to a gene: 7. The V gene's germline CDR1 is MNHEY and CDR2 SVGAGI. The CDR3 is CASGTVGNSPLHF. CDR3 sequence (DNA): TGTGCCTCAGGGACAGTGGGTAATTCACCCCTCCACTTT.

As DNA, the CDR3 is TGTGCCTGGAGTGGTCAGGCCCAAAACATTCAGTACTTC. Its protein product is CAWSGQAQNIQYF. The V call is TRBV30, the J call TRBJ2-4; D not certain. Trimming cost V 1 base and J 5 bases, with 9 bases left between them. This CDR3 is 13 amino acids long. Germline V gene lookup returns CDR1 GTSNPN and CDR2 SVGIG (reference sequence).

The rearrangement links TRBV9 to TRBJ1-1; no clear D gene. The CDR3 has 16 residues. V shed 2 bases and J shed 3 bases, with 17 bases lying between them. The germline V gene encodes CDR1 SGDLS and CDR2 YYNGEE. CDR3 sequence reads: CASSVSPGSVDTEAFF. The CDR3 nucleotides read TGTGCCAGCAGCGTTTCCCCCGGGAGCGTAGACACTGAAGCTTTCTTT.

The CDR3 region is CASSSWGVNGYTF. The CDR3 DNA is TGTGCCAGCAGCTCCTGGGGGGTCAATGGCTACACCTTC. The J gene is TRBJ1-2, the V gene TRBV13; a possible D gene is TRBD1 (5 bases). The CDR3 totals 13 residues. Germline CDR1 is PRHDT and CDR2 is FYEKMQ (reference sequence). With 4 bases removed from V and 6 bases from J, the gap between germline ends came to 12 bases. The variable domain in full, completed from reference TRBV13 and TRBJ1-2, reads AAGVIQSPRHLIKEKRETATLKCYPIPRHDTVYWYQQGPGQDPQFLISFYEKMQSDKGSIPDRFSAQQFSDYHSELNMSSLELGDSALYFCASSSWGVNGYTFGSGTRLTVV.

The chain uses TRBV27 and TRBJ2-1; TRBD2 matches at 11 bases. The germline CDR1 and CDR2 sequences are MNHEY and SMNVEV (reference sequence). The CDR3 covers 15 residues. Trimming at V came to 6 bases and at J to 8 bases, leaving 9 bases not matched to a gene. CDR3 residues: CASRISSGRPYEQFF. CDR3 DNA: TGTGCCAGCAGGATATCTAGCGGGAGGCCCTATGAGCAGTTCTTC.

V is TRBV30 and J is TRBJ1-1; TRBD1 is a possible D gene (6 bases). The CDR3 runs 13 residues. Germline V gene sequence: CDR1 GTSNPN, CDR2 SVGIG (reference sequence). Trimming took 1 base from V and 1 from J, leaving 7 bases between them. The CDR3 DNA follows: TGTGCCTGGAGTGAGGACAGGAACACTGAAGCTTTCTTT. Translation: CAWSEDRNTEAFF.

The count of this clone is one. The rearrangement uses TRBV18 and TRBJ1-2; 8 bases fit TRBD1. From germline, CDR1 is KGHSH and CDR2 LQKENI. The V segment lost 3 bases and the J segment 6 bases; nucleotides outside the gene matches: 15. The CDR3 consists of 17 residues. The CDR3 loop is CASSPQERTGSLDGYTF. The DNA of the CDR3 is TGTGCCAGCTCACCCCAAGAAAGGACAGGGTCTCTGGATGGCTACACCTTC.

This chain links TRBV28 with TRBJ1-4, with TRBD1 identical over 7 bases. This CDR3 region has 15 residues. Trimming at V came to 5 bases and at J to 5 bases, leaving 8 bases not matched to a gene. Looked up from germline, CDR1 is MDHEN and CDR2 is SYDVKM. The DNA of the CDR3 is TGTGCCAGCAGTGGCGCACAGGGGACGAATGAAAAACTGTTTTTT. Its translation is CASSGAQGTNEKLFF.

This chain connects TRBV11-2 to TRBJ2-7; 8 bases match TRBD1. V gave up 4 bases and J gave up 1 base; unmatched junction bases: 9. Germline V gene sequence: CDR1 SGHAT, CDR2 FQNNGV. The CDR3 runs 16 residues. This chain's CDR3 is CASSSETGGESYEQYF. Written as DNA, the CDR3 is TGTGCCAGCAGCTCAGAAACAGGGGGAGAGTCCTACGAGCAGTACTTC.

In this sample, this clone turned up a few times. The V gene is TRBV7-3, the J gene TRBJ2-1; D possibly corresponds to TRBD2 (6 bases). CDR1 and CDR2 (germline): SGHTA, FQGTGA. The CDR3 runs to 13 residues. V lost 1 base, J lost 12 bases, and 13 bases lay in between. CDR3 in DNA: TGTGCCAGCAGCTTAAATAGCGGTCTAAGGCAGTTCTTC. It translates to CASSLNSGLRQFF.

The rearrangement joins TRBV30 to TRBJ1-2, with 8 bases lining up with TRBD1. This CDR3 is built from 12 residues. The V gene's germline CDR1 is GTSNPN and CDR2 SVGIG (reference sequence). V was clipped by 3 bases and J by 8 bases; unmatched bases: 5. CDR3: CAWSLQGDGYTF. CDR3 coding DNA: TGTGCCTGGAGCCTACAGGGGGACGGCTACACCTTC. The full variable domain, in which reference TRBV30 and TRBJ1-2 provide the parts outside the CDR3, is SQTIHQWPATLVQPVGSPLSLECTVEGTSNPNLYWYRQAAGRGLQLLFYSVGIGQISSEVPQNLSASRPQDRQFILSSKKLLLSDSGFYLCAWSLQGDGYTFGSGTRLTVV.

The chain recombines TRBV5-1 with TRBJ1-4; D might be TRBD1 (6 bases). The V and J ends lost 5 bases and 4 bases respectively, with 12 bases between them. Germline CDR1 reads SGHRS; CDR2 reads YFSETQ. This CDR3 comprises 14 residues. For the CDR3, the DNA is TGCGCCAGCAGGGGAGGGGGGAATAATGAAAAACTGTTTTTT. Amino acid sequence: CASRGGGNNEKLFF.

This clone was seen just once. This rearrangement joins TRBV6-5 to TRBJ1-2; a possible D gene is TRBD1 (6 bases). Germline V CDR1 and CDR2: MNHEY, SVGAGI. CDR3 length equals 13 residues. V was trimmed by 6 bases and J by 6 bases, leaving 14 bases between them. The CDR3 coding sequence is TGTGCCAGCAGCCCGGGGGGGGCCAATGGCTACACCTTC. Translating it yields CASSPGGANGYTF.

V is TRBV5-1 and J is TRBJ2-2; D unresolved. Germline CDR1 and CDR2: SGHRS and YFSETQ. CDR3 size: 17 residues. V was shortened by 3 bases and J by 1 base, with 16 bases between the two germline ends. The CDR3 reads CASSSQTPTLNTGELFF. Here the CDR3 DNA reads TGCGCCAGCAGCTCACAGACACCTACACTGAACACCGGGGAGCTGTTTTTT.

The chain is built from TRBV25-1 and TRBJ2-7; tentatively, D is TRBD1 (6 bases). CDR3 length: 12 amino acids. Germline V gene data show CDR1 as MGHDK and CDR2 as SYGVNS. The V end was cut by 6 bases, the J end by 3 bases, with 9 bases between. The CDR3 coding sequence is TGTGCCAGCAGGGACAGCGGCTACGAGCAGTACTTC. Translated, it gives CASRDSGYEQYF.